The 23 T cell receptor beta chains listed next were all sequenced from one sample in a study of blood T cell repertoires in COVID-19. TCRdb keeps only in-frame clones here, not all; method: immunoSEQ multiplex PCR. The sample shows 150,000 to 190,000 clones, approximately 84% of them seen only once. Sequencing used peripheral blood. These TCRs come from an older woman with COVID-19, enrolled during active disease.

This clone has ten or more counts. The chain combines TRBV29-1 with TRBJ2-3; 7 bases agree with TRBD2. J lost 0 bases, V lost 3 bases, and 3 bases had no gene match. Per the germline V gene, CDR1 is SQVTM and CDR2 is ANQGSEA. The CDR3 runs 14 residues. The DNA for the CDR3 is TGCAGCGTTGAGGCGGGAGACAGCACAGATACGCAGTATTTT. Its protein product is CSVEAGDSTDTQYF.

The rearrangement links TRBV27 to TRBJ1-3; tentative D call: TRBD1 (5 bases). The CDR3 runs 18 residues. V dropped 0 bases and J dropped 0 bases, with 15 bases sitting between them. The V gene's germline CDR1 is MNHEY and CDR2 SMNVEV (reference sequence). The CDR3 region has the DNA TGTGCCAGCAGTTTATCGGGAACCGACAGTAACTCTGGAAACACCATATATTTT. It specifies CASSLSGTDSNSGNTIYF.

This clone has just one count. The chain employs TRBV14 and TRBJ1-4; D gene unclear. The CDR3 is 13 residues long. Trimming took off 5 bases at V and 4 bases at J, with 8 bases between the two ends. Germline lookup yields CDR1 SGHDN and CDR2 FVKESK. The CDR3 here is CASSIVSNEKLFF. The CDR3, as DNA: TGTGCCAGCAGCATTGTTAGTAATGAAAAACTGTTTTTT.

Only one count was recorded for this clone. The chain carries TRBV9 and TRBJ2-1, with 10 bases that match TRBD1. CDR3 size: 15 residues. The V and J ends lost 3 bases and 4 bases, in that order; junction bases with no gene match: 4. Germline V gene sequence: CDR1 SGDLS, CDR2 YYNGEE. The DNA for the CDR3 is TGTGCCAGCAGCGCCGACAGGGGGCCTTACAATGAGCAGTTCTTC. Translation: CASSADRGPYNEQFF. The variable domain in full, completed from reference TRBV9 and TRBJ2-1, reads DSGVTQTPKHLITATGQRVTLRCSPRSGDLSVYWYQQSLDQGLQFLIQYYNGEERAKGNILERFSAQQFPDLHSELNLSSLELGDSALYFCASSADRGPYNEQFFGPGTRLTVL.

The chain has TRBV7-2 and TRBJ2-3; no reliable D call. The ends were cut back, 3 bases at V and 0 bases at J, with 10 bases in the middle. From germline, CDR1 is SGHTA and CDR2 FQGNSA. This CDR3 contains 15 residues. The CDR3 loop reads CASSLWPASTDTQYF. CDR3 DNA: TGTGCCAGCAGCTTGTGGCCCGCTAGCACAGATACGCAGTATTTT.

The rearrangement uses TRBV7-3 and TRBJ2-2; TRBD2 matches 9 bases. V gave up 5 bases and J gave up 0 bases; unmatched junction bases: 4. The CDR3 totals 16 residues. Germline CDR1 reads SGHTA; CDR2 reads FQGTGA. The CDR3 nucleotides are TGTGCCAGCAGCCAAGTAGCGGGGGCGAACACCGGGGAGCTGTTTTTT. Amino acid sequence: CASSQVAGANTGELFF.

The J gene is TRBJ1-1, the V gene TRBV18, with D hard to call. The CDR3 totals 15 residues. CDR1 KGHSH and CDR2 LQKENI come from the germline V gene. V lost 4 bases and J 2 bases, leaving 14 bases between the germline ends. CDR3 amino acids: CASSLGRLGNTEAFF. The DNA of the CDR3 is TGTGCCAGCTCACTTGGCAGGTTGGGTAACACTGAAGCTTTCTTT. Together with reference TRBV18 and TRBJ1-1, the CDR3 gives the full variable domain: NAGVMQNPRHLVRRRGQEARLRCSPMKGHSHVYWYRQLPEEGLKFMVYLQKENIIDESGMPKERFSAEFPKEGPSILRIQQVVRGDSAAYFCASSLGRLGNTEAFFGQGTRLTVV.

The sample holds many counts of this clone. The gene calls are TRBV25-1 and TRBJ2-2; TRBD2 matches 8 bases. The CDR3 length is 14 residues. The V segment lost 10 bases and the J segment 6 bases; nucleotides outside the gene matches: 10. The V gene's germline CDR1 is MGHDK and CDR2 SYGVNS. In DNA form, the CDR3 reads TGTGCCACCCCCCGAGGGCGGGAGGCCGGGGAGCTGTTTTTT. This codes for CATPRGREAGELFF.

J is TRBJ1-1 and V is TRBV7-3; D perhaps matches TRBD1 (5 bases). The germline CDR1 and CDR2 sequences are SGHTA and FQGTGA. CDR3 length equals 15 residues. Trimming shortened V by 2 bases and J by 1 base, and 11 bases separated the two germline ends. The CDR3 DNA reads TGTGCCAGCAGCTTATCCGGGGGGAGGAACACTGAAGCTTTCTTT. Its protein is CASSLSGGRNTEAFF.

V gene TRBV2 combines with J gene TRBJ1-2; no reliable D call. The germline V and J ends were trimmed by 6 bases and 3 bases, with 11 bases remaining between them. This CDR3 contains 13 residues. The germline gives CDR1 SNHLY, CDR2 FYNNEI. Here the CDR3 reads CASSPDGDYGYTF. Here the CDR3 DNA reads TGTGCCAGCAGCCCGGACGGGGACTATGGCTACACCTTC.

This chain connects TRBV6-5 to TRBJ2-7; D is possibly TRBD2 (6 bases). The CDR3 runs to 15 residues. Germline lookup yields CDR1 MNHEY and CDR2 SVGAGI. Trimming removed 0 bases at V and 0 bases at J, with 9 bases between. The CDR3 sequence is CASSYSGGSSYEQYF. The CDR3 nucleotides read TGTGCCAGCAGTTACTCGGGGGGAAGCTCCTACGAGCAGTACTTC.

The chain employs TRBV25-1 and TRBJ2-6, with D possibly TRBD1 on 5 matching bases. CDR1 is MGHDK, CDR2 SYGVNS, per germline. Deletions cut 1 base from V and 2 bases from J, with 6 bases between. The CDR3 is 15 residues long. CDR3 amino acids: CASSEWTTGANVLTF. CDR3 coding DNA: TGTGCCAGCAGTGAATGGACAACTGGGGCCAACGTCCTGACTTTC.

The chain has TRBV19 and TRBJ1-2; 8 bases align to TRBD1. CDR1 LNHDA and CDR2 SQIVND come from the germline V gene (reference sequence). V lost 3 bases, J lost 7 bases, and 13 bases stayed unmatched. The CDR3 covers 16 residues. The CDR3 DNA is TGTGCCAGTAGTATCGGAGGACAGGGTACAAGTAGTGGCTACACCTTC. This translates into CASSIGGQGTSSGYTF.

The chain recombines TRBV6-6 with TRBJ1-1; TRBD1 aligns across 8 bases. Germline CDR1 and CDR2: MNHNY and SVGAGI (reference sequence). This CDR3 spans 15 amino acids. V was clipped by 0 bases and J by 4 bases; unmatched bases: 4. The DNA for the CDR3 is TGTGCCAGCAGTTACTCAAGGACAGGGAGCACTGAAGCTTTCTTT. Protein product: CASSYSRTGSTEAFF.

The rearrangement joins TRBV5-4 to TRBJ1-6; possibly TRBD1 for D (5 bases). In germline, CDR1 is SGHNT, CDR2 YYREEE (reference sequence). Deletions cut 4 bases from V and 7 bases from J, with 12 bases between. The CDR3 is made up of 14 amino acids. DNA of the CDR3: TGTGCCAGCAGCCCGGACGGGGGGAATTCACCCCTCCACTTT. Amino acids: CASSPDGGNSPLHF.

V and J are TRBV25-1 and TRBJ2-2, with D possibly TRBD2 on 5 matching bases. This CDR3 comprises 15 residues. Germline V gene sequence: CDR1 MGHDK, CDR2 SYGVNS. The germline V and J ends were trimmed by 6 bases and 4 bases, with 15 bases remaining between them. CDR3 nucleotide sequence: TGTGCCAGCAGACCAAGTCGGGGTGGCACCGGGGAGCTGTTTTTT. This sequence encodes CASRPSRGGTGELFF. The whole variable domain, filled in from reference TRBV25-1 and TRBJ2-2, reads EADIYQTPRYLVIGTGKKITLECSQTMGHDKMYWYQQDPGMELHLIHYSYGVNSTEKGDLSSESTVSRIRTEHFPLTLESARPSHTSQYLCASRPSRGGTGELFFGEGSRLTVL.

The CDR3, as DNA: TGTGCCAGCAGCCAAGATCGACGCAGGGTTAATCCCCACACTGAAGCTTTCTTT. Its protein product is CASSQDRRRVNPHTEAFF. The chain recombines TRBV3-1 (or the pseudogene TRBV3-2) with TRBJ1-1, with D possibly TRBD1 on 5 matching bases. The CDR3 spans 18 residues. Germline CDR1 is LGHDT and CDR2 is YNNKEL (reference sequence). V shed 0 bases and J shed 3 bases, with 20 bases lying between them.

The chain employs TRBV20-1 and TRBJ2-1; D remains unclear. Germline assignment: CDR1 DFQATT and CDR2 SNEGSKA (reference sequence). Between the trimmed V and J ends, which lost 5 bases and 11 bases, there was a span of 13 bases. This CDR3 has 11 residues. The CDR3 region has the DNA TGCAGTGCTTGGTCCGAGGAGCAGCAGTTCTTC. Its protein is CSAWSEEQQFF.

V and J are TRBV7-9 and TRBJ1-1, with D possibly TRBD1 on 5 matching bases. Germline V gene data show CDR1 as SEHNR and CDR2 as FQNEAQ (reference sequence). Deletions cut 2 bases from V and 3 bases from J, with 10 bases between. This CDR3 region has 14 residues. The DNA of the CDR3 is TGTGCCAGCAGCTTACGACAGTCGGACACTGAAGCTTTCTTT. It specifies CASSLRQSDTEAFF.

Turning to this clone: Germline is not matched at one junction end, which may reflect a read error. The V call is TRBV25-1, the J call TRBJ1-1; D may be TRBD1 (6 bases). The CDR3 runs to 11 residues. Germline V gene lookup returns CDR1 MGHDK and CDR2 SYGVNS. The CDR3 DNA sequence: TGTGCCAGCAGTGGGTTGCGGGGGCTGGTTTTT. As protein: CASSGLRGLVF.

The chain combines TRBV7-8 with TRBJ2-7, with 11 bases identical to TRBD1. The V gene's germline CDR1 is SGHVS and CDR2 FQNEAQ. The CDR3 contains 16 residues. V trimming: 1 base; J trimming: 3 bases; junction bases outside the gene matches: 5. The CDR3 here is CASSLVGTGGFYEQYV. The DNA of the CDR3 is TGTGCCAGCAGCTTAGTCGGGACAGGGGGATTCTACGAGCAGTACGTC.

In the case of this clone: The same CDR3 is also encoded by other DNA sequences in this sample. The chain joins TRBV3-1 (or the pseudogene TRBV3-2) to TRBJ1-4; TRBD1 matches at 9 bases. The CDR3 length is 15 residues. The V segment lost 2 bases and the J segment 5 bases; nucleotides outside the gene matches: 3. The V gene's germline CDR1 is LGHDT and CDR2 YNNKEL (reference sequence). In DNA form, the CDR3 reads TGTGCCAGCAGCCAACCCGGGACAGGGAATGAAAAACTGTTTTTT. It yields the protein CASSQPGTGNEKLFF.

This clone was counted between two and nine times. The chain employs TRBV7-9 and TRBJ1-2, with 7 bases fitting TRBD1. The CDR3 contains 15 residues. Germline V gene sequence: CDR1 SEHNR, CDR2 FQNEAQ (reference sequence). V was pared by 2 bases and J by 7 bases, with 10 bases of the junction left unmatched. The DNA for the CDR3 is TGTGCCAGCAGCTTAATTGGGTCAGGGGGGTTTGGCTACACCTTC. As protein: CASSLIGSGGFGYTF.